Listed here are 6 T cell receptor beta chains from one sample, sequenced in a study of T-cell reconstitution after alpha-beta-depleted transplantation in children. Preparing the TCRbeta library involved the use of unique molecular identifiers. Via MiXCR, TCRdb re-called the PCR reads, giving one row per CDR3 protein. This sample carries 500,000 to 650,000 distinct CDR3 sequences, 10% to 15% of them seen once, and the ten largest clones take around 2%. The sample in question was PBMCs, mostly from graft donor cells, obtained 360 days after TCRalphabeta/CD19-depleted stem cell transplant. Receptors originate from a male patient younger than 18 who had a stem cell transplant for acute myeloid leukemia, so the T cells may come from the graft donor.

The genes are TRBV2 and TRBJ2-7, with D perhaps matching TRBD1 (5 bases). The CDR3 is made up of 13 amino acids. Trimming left V 4 bases short and J 4 bases short, with 11 bases between. The germline V gene encodes CDR1 SNHLY and CDR2 FYNNEI. The CDR3 protein is CASSANQGYEQYF. The CDR3 region has the DNA TGTGCCAGCAGTGCTAATCAGGGTTACGAGCAGTACTTC.

V usage is TRBV4-2 and J usage is TRBJ2-1, with TRBD2 matching 12 bases. Looked up from germline, CDR1 is LGHNA and CDR2 is YNFKEQ. V lost 0 bases to trimming and J lost 4 bases; unmatched junction nucleotides: 19. This CDR3 contains 22 residues. The CDR3 is CASSQDFAGTSGSNYLYNEQFF. The CDR3 DNA is TGTGCCAGCAGCCAAGATTTTGCCGGGACTAGCGGGTCCAATTACCTATACAATGAGCAGTTCTTC.

This clonotype was detected a few times. The chain employs TRBV27 and TRBJ1-5, with a possible D match to TRBD1 (5 bases). Per the germline V gene, CDR1 is MNHEY and CDR2 is SMNVEV (reference sequence). Trimming cost V 3 bases and J 7 bases, with 10 bases left between them. The CDR3 sequence is 13 residues long. CDR3 DNA sequence: TGTGCCAGCAGTTTGGGACTGAGGCAGCCCCAGCATTTT. Amino acid sequence: CASSLGLRQPQHF.

The chain couples TRBV7-9 to TRBJ2-3; 7 bases fit TRBD1. Germline CDR1 is SEHNR and CDR2 is FQNEAQ (reference sequence). The CDR3 has 15 residues. V lost 5 bases and J lost 2; bases outside the gene matches: 7. DNA of the CDR3: TGTGCCAGCAGCCCTCACAGGGGACCCACAGATACGCAGTATTTT. Translated, it gives CASSPHRGPTDTQYF.

This clonotype was found many times. This sequence joins TRBV6-1 and TRBJ2-1; D might be TRBD2 (6 bases). The ends were cut back, 6 bases at V and 9 bases at J, with 21 bases in the middle. CDR1 and CDR2 (germline): MNHNS, SASEGT. The CDR3 totals 15 residues. The CDR3 nucleotides are TGTGCCAGCAGCCTCACGGAGGGCCGGTGGTCTGAGCAGTTCTTC. This gives the protein CASSLTEGRWSEQFF.

The chain is built from TRBV12-3 or TRBV12-4 and TRBJ2-3; 11 bases match TRBD2. V lost 3 bases, J lost 0 bases, and 11 bases stayed unmatched. CDR3 size: 19 residues. Here the CDR3 reads CASSLQRLAGGTSTDTQYF. CDR3 in DNA: TGTGCCAGCAGTTTGCAGAGGCTAGCGGGAGGAACTAGCACAGATACGCAGTATTTT.